Following are 17 T cell receptor beta chains from one sample sequenced in a study of blood T cell repertoires in COVID-19. Method: immunoSEQ multiplex PCR; TCRdb's copy keeps in-frame clones and lacks some. Of some 300,000 clones listed, 90% are singletons. Material: PBMCs or T cells enriched from blood (not recorded which). The receptors here all came from a woman under 30 with acute COVID-19.

This clone was observed a single time. Here the CDR3 reads CASSSEPRTGIYNSPLHF. The DNA for the CDR3 is TGCGCCAGCAGCTCGGAACCCCGGACAGGAATTTATAATTCACCCCTCCACTTT. J is TRBJ1-6 and V is TRBV5-1, with 7 bases identical to TRBD1. In germline, CDR1 is SGHRS, CDR2 YFSETQ. The CDR3 is 18 amino acids. The junction had 13 bases not matched to a gene; V was cut back by 3 bases and J by 4 bases.

This clone was recorded once. The J gene is TRBJ2-3, the V gene TRBV7-2, with D tentatively TRBD1 (6 bases). Deletions cut 5 bases from V and 0 bases from J, with 12 bases between. The V gene's germline CDR1 is SGHTA and CDR2 FQGNSA. The CDR3 sequence is 15 residues long. The chain's CDR3 is CASSRGGPSTDTQYF. The CDR3 DNA reads TGTGCCAGCAGCAGAGGGGGACCTAGCACAGATACGCAGTATTTT.

The chain links TRBV12-3 or TRBV12-4 to TRBJ1-1; a possible D gene is TRBD1 (6 bases). There are 13 residues in the CDR3. Trimming removed 6 bases from V and 4 bases from J, with 12 bases in between. CDR3 DNA: TGTGCCAGCAGGCCCCAGGGGCTCACTGAAGCTTTCTTT. It translates to CASRPQGLTEAFF.

This rearrangement joins TRBV6-5 to TRBJ2-7, with 7 bases lining up with TRBD2. V lost 7 bases to trimming and J lost 5 bases; unmatched junction nucleotides: 11. Germline lookup yields CDR1 MNHEY and CDR2 SVGAGI. CDR3 length: 14 amino acids. CDR3 in DNA: TGTGCCAGCACCCAGTCCTCCCGGGGGGACGAGCAGTACTTC. Its translation is CASTQSSRGDEQYF.

The chain carries TRBV12-1 and TRBJ1-5; the table's D call of TRBD1 was not tested on the DNA. TRBV12-1 is a known pseudogene. The CDR3 runs 14 residues. Here the CDR3 DNA reads TGTGCCAGCAGCTTTTTGGCAGGGTTTCAGCCCCAGCATTTT. Amino acids: CASSFLAGFQPQHF.

The chain joins TRBV3-1 (or the pseudogene TRBV3-2) to TRBJ2-6; 7 bases agree with TRBD2. With V trimmed by 0 bases and J by 4 bases, 6 bases remained unmatched. The CDR3 runs to 17 residues. Per the germline V gene, CDR1 is LGHDT and CDR2 is YNNKEL (reference sequence). DNA for the CDR3: TGTGCCAGCAGCCAAGATGGGGGGGTTTCCGGGGCCAACGTCCTGACTTTC. Encoded protein: CASSQDGGVSGANVLTF.

The table lists this clone with a few counts. The chain uses TRBV18 and TRBJ2-7, with D perhaps TRBD2 (6 bases). Trimming shortened V by 3 bases and J by 6 bases, and 12 bases separated the two germline ends. The length of the CDR3 is 13 residues. Germline V gene data show CDR1 as KGHSH and CDR2 as LQKENI. The chain's CDR3 is CASSPQTRVEQYF. CDR3 nucleotides: TGTGCCAGCTCACCTCAGACTAGAGTCGAGCAGTACTTC.

V usage is TRBV5-1 and J usage is TRBJ1-2, with 8 bases identical to TRBD1. This CDR3 spans 16 amino acids. The ends lost 0 bases at V and 2 bases at J; junction bases unmatched: 6. Germline V gene lookup returns CDR1 SGHRS and CDR2 YFSETQ. Written as DNA, the CDR3 is TGCGCCAGCAGCTTGGCGACAGGGGTAGGGAACTATGGCTACACCTTC. This codes for CASSLATGVGNYGYTF.

The chain employs TRBV7-9 and TRBJ2-4; no definite D call. Trimming removed 5 bases at V and 7 bases at J, with 9 bases between. Germline V CDR1 and CDR2: SEHNR, FQNEAQ (reference sequence). The CDR3 consists of 12 residues. The CDR3 coding sequence is TGTGCCAGCAGCCCCGACAACAACATTCAGTACTTC. Amino acid sequence: CASSPDNNIQYF.

This clone was observed a single time. This CDR3 is CASSLAGTRGHEQYF. The CDR3 region has the DNA TGTGCCAGCAGTTTGGCGGGGACTAGAGGTCACGAGCAGTACTTC. The V call is TRBV27, the J call TRBJ2-7; TRBD2 matches at 8 bases. The CDR3 length is 15 residues. Unmatched junction bases numbered 9, after V lost 3 bases and J lost 5 bases. Per germline, CDR1 MNHEY and CDR2 SMNVEV (reference sequence).

The chain combines TRBV11-2 with TRBJ2-2; TRBD1 matches at 7 bases. Germline lookup yields CDR1 SGHAT and CDR2 FQNNGV. This CDR3 is built from 14 residues. J was trimmed by 3 bases and V by 8 bases; bases with no gene match: 6. CDR3 bases: TGTGCCAGCTTTGACAGGGAAGACACCGGGGAGCTGTTTTTT. This encodes CASFDREDTGELFF. Looking up the rest from reference TRBV11-2 and TRBJ2-2 gives the full variable domain: EAGVAQSPRYKIIEKRQSVAFWCNPISGHATLYWYQQILGQGPKLLIQFQNNGVVDDSQLPKDRFSAERLKGVDSTLKIQPAKLEDSAVYLCASFDREDTGELFFGEGSRLTVL.

The V gene is TRBV27, the J gene TRBJ2-2; D may be TRBD1 (5 bases). V was shortened by 2 bases and J by 4 bases, with 11 bases between the two germline ends. CDR1 is MNHEY and CDR2 is SMNVEV in the germline V gene (reference sequence). The CDR3 loop spans 15 amino acids. The CDR3 region is CASSLQGSFTGELFF. DNA for the CDR3: TGTGCCAGCAGTTTACAGGGCTCGTTCACCGGGGAGCTGTTTTTT.

The rearrangement links TRBV28 to TRBJ2-3; D is ambiguous. Germline-derived CDR1 and CDR2 are MDHEN and SYDVKM. The length of the CDR3 is 12 residues. V shed 7 bases and J shed 6 bases, with 11 bases lying between them. The CDR3 DNA follows: TGTGCCAGCACCACAGCAACCGATACGCAGTATTTT. It specifies CASTTATDTQYF.

V is TRBV28 and J is TRBJ1-5; D is undetermined. V shed 1 base and J shed 2 bases, with 12 bases lying between them. Germline lookup yields CDR1 MDHEN and CDR2 SYDVKM. This CDR3 is 16 amino acids long. CDR3 loop: CASSLSSGFGNQPQHF. The CDR3, as DNA: TGTGCCAGCAGTTTATCCAGCGGGTTTGGCAATCAGCCCCAGCATTTT. Complete variable domain (other parts from reference TRBV28 and TRBJ1-5): DVKVTQSSRYLVKRTGEKVFLECVQDMDHENMFWYRQDPGLGLRLIYFSYDVKMKEKGDIPEGYSVSREKKERFSLILESASTNQTSMYLCASSLSSGFGNQPQHFGDGTRLSIL.

V usage is TRBV28 and J usage is TRBJ1-6, with a possible D match to TRBD1 (6 bases). Trimming took off 2 bases at V and 11 bases at J, with 16 bases between the two ends. CDR1 and CDR2 (germline): MDHEN, SYDVKM. CDR3 length: 15 residues. The CDR3: CASSLPDRSRAPLHF. Written as DNA, the CDR3 is TGTGCCAGCAGTTTACCGGACAGATCTAGGGCACCCCTCCACTTT.

This chain connects TRBV3-1 (or the pseudogene TRBV3-2) to TRBJ2-7; D might be TRBD1 (5 bases). The CDR3 is 13 residues long. Trimming removed 3 bases at V and 6 bases at J, with 12 bases between. CDR1 LGHDT and CDR2 YNNKEL come from the germline V gene (reference sequence). Here the CDR3 reads CASSHQGSLEQYF. The CDR3 DNA is TGTGCCAGCAGCCACCAGGGATCTCTCGAGCAGTACTTC.

The genes are TRBV6-2 or TRBV6-3 and TRBJ2-3; TRBD2 agrees at 8 bases. V was pared by 0 bases and J by 15 bases, with 14 bases of the junction left unmatched. Germline CDR1 MNHEY, CDR2 SVGEGT. CDR3 length equals 15 residues. CDR3 amino acids: CASSYSASGPNAEYF. The CDR3 DNA reads as TGTGCCAGCAGTTACTCAGCTAGCGGGCCGAACGCCGAATATTTT.